This is a list of T cell receptor beta chains from one sample in a study of control samples from healthy donors and cancer patients. Profiling relied on immunoSEQ multiplex PCR, and the TCRdb table lists in-frame clones only, not all of them. The sample carries tens of thousands of clones, around four fifths recorded once. The sequenced material came from blood. Receptor source: a man in his fifties or sixties in good health. CDR3s include the opening cysteine and the closing phenylalanine or tryptophan. The D gene is left open where the match is weak. Some rows mark clone size as missing; the rest say once, few, many or name a class of expanded clone.

j_call v_call d_call clone_size cdr3_nt cdr3_aa
TRBJ2-5 TRBV27 TRBD2 NA TGTGCCAGCAGTTTACGTGGGACTAGGGGAGAGACCCAGTACTTC CASSLRGTRGETQYF
TRBJ2-6 TRBV19 NA NA TGTGCCAGTCAAATCCCCGTGCGCGGGGCCAACGTCCTGACTTTC CASQIPVRGANVLTF
TRBJ1-1 TRBV6-5 NA NA TGTGCCAGCAGTTCGGGGAGCACTGAAGCTTTCTTT CASSSGSTEAFF
TRBJ2-5 TRBV28 NA few TGTGCCAGCACACAGAGCCAAGAGACCCAGTACTTC CASTQSQETQYF
TRBJ1-5 TRBV5-1 NA few TGCGCCAGCAGCTTGGGGGAGAGCAATCAGCCCCAGCATTTT CASSLGESNQPQHF
TRBJ2-3 TRBV5-6 TRBD2 NA TGTGCCAGCAGCTTGTTCAGCCGGCGGGGGGGCACAGATACGCAGTATTTT CASSLFSRRGGTDTQYF
TRBJ1-1 TRBV5-4 TRBD1 NA TGTGCCAGCAGCGGGGGGGGACAGATGAACACTGAAGCTTTCTTT CASSGGGQMNTEAFF
TRBJ2-1 TRBV19 TRBD2 NA TGTGCCAGTAGTAGTTCCTCCGGGACTAGCTCCTACAATGAGCAGTTCTTC CASSSSSGTSSYNEQFF
TRBJ1-1 TRBV19 TRBD1 NA TGTGCTACAGGGGGTAAGACTGAAGCTTTCTTT CATGGKTEAFF
TRBJ1-6 TRBV6-5 NA NA TGTGCCAGCAGTTCTGGGGGGGGCCTCTATAATTCACCCCTCCACTTT CASSSGGGLYNSPLHF
TRBJ2-4 TRBV30 TRBD2 NA TGTGCCTGGAGTACACGGGGGGGCTTGAACATTCAGTACTTC CAWSTRGGLNIQYF
TRBJ1-2 TRBV4-1 NA NA TGCGCCAGCAGCCAAGATATTGGGTTCTCGCGGGTCTTGTCCTTC CASSQDIGFSRVLSF